This T cell receptor beta chain was identified in a study of Ad26.COV2.S vaccination and SARS-CoV-2 variants. TCRdb keeps only in-frame clones here, not all; method: immunoSEQ multiplex PCR. The sample holds 350,000 to 450,000 clones, 80% to 90% seen once. The treatment: about 20 received Ad26.COV2.S at low or high dose, single or two shots; about 5 received placebo; per-sample allocation not given. The study sampled participants on day 63 after the first vaccine or placebo injection. The V gene's germline CDR1 is SGHDN and CDR2 FVKESK. The CDR3 spans 12 residues. Trimming took off 0 bases at V and 7 bases at J, with 7 bases between the two ends. Note on this clone: At the DNA level, this CDR3 is encoded by other sequences in the same sample as well.

The sample in question was peripheral blood, obtained in a trial of Ad26.COV2.S vaccine versus placebo. The clonotype comes from a person aged 18-60 years who received the Ad26.COV2.S COVID-19 vaccine or a placebo. This chain links TRBV14 with TRBJ2-7; D not certain. CDR3: CASSQDWGEQYF. The CDR3 DNA reads TGTGCCAGCAGCCAAGATTGGGGTGAGCAGTACTTC.